One and the same sample provided the 15 T cell receptor beta chains below, sequenced in a study of blood T cell repertoires in COVID-19. Clones were read by immunoSEQ multiplex PCR, and TCRdb kept only the in-frame ones, dropping some. The sample lists about 290,000 clones; roughly 90% were seen once. What was sequenced was peripheral blood. These receptors were taken from a woman younger than 45 with COVID-19, enrolled during active disease.

This chain joins TRBV18 and TRBJ1-4; tentatively, D is TRBD1 (6 bases). Trimming took 2 bases from V and 6 from J, leaving 13 bases between them. CDR3 length: 15 amino acids. Per germline, CDR1 KGHSH and CDR2 LQKENI. CDR3 in DNA: TGTGCCAGCTCACCAATAACAGGGCCTGATGAAAAACTGTTTTTT. Amino acid sequence: CASSPITGPDEKLFF.

This clone was seen just once. The genes are TRBV4-2 and TRBJ1-1, with TRBD1 identical over 7 bases. The CDR3 length is 19 residues. Trimming removed 2 bases from V and 4 bases from J; junction bases left unmatched: 19. Germline CDR1 and CDR2: LGHNA and YNFKEQ. CDR3 amino acids: CASSQPPLARGVVGTEAFF. The CDR3 region has the DNA TGTGCCAGCAGCCAACCTCCCCTCGCCAGGGGGGTGGTCGGCACTGAAGCTTTCTTT.

The rearrangement links TRBV3-1 (or the pseudogene TRBV3-2) to TRBJ2-1, with 8 positions matching TRBD2. The V gene end was trimmed by 6 bases and the J gene end by 6 bases; junction bases not matched to a gene: 7. CDR1 is LGHDT and CDR2 is YNNKEL in the germline V gene (reference sequence). The CDR3 is 14 amino acids. In DNA, the CDR3 is TGTGCCAGCAGTCGTCTAGCGGGCCGCAATGAGCAGTTCTTC. Its protein product is CASSRLAGRNEQFF.

The genes are TRBV10-3 and TRBJ2-7; D ambiguous. Germline values: CDR1 ENHRY, CDR2 SYGVKD. Trimming stripped 6 bases from V and 2 bases from J, with 17 bases between. There are 15 residues in the CDR3. The CDR3 spells CAIRPSAGLAYEQYF. For the CDR3, the DNA is TGTGCCATCAGACCCTCCGCCGGGTTAGCCTACGAGCAGTACTTC.

This clone has only a few counts. The J gene is TRBJ1-1, the V gene TRBV29-1, with a weak D call TRBD1 (5 bases). Deletions cut 4 bases from V and 0 bases from J, with 9 bases between. The CDR3 contains 13 residues. Germline V gene sequence: CDR1 SQVTM, CDR2 ANQGSEA. CDR3 in DNA: TGCAGCGTTGTAGGGGATATGAACACTGAAGCTTTCTTT. It codes for CSVVGDMNTEAFF.

V usage is TRBV18 and J usage is TRBJ2-5, with 8 bases matching TRBD2. The CDR3 loop spans 14 amino acids. Germline V gene sequence: CDR1 KGHSH, CDR2 LQKENI. Trimming removed 4 bases from V and 1 base from J; junction bases left unmatched: 2. The CDR3 region is CASSLAGGQETQYF. The CDR3 bases are TGTGCCAGCTCACTTGCGGGGGGCCAAGAGACCCAGTACTTC. The full variable domain, its missing parts supplied by reference TRBV18 and TRBJ2-5, is NAGVMQNPRHLVRRRGQEARLRCSPMKGHSHVYWYRQLPEEGLKFMVYLQKENIIDESGMPKERFSAEFPKEGPSILRIQQVVRGDSAAYFCASSLAGGQETQYFGPGTRLLVL.

The genes are TRBV6-5 and TRBJ1-4; D might be TRBD1 (5 bases). Germline assignment: CDR1 MNHEY and CDR2 SVGAGI. V was trimmed by 0 bases and J by 5 bases, leaving 10 bases between them. CDR3 length equals 15 residues. The CDR3 coding sequence is TGTGCCAGCAGTTACTCGTGGGGGGAGAATGAAAAACTGTTTTTT. Translating gives CASSYSWGENEKLFF.

The chain is built from TRBV6-2 or TRBV6-3 and TRBJ2-7; 10 nucleotides match TRBD2. Germline V lookup: CDR1 MNHEY, CDR2 SVGEGT. The CDR3 contains 15 residues. V trimming: 2 bases; J trimming: 6 bases; junction bases outside the gene matches: 7. CDR3 protein: CASSYPERGGREQYF. Written as DNA, the CDR3 is TGTGCCAGCAGTTACCCGGAGCGGGGGGGCCGCGAGCAGTACTTC.

The count of this clone is one. This chain connects TRBV28 to TRBJ2-7, with D possibly TRBD2 on 6 matching bases. The CDR3 length is 14 residues. Germline values: CDR1 MDHEN, CDR2 SYDVKM. V was shortened by 2 bases and J by 7 bases, with 15 bases between the two germline ends. CDR3 coding DNA: TGTGCCAGCAGTTTAAACATGGGGGGTGGAGAGCAGTACTTC. It is translated as CASSLNMGGGEQYF.

This clone was counted between two and nine times. V is TRBV10-3 and J is TRBJ2-7; D unclear. Trimming cost V 5 bases and J 3 bases, with 11 bases left between them. The CDR3 runs 13 residues. Per the germline V gene, CDR1 is ENHRY and CDR2 is SYGVKD. CDR3 residues: CAISSLYNYEQYF. DNA for the CDR3: TGTGCCATCAGTTCGCTATATAACTACGAGCAGTACTTC.

V is TRBV6-5 and J is TRBJ2-7; 9 bases match TRBD1. This CDR3 is built from 15 residues. V was pared by 7 bases and J by 1 base, with 8 bases of the junction left unmatched. The germline gives CDR1 MNHEY, CDR2 SVGAGI. This CDR3 is CASIGQGMGSYEQYF. The CDR3 DNA reads as TGTGCCAGCATCGGACAGGGGATGGGTTCCTACGAGCAGTACTTC.

The genes are TRBV7-8 and TRBJ1-2; D remains ambiguous. V lost 1 base and J lost 0, with 15 bases in between. Germline V CDR1 and CDR2: SGHVS, FQNEAQ. The CDR3 consists of 17 residues. The CDR3 DNA reads as TGTGCCAGCAGCTTAGATCGGCTACTACCCGCTAACTATGGCTACACCTTC. This codes for CASSLDRLLPANYGYTF.

The chain combines TRBV5-1 with TRBJ2-7; 12 bases align to TRBD2. The junction had 8 bases not matched to a gene; V was cut back by 2 bases and J by 5 bases. The CDR3 runs 16 residues. Germline-derived CDR1 and CDR2 are SGHRS and YFSETQ. In DNA form, the CDR3 reads TGCGCCAGCAGCTTTCCTAGCGGGGGGGCTATCGACGAGCAGTACTTC. This gives the protein CASSFPSGGAIDEQYF.

The genes are TRBV21-1 and TRBJ1-2; TRBD1 was called by the table and not checked on the DNA. TRBV21-1 is shown as a pseudogene. The CDR3 length is 17 residues. Written as DNA, the CDR3 is TGTGCCAGCAGCCCGGAAGGTCCACAGGGGAAACGCCACGGCTACACCTTC. Amino acids: CASSPEGPQGKRHGYTF.

The chain is built from TRBV10-1 and TRBJ1-1, with a weak D call TRBD1 (6 bases). V shed 6 bases and J shed 3 bases, with 14 bases lying between them. This CDR3 contains 14 residues. In germline, CDR1 is WNHNN, CDR2 SYGVQD (reference sequence). This chain's CDR3 is CASSPQGIYTEAFF. The CDR3 nucleotides read TGCGCCAGCAGCCCGCAGGGGATTTACACTGAAGCTTTCTTT.